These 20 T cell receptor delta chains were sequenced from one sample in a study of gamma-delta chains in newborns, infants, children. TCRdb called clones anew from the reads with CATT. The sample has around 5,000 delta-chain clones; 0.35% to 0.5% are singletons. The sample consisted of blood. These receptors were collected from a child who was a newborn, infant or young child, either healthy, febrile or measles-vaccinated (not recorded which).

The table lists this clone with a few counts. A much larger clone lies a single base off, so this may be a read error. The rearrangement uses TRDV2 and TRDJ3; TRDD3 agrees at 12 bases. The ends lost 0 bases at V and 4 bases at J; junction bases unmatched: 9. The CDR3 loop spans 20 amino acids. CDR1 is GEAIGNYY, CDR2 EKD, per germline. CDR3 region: CACDTVTGGYTRWDTRQMFF. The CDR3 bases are TGTGCCTGTGACACCGTGACTGGGGGATACACGAGGTGGGACACCCGACAGATGTTTTTC.

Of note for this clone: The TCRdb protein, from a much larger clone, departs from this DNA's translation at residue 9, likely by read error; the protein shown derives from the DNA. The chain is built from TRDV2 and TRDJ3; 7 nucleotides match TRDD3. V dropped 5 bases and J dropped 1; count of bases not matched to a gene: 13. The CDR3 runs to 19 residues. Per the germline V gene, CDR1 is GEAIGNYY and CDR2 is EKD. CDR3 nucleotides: TGTGCCTGTGTCTCCCTTGGGGGACCGGGGTCCTGGGACACCCGACAGATGTTTTTC. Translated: CACVSLGGPGSWDTRQMFF.

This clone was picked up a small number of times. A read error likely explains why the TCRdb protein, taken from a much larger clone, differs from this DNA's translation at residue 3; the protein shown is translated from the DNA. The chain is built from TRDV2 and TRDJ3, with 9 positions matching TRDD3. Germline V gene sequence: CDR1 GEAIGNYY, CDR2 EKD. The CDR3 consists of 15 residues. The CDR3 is CASDWGTWDTRQMFF. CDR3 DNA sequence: TGTGCCAGTGACTGGGGGACCTGGGACACCCGACAGATGTTTTTC.

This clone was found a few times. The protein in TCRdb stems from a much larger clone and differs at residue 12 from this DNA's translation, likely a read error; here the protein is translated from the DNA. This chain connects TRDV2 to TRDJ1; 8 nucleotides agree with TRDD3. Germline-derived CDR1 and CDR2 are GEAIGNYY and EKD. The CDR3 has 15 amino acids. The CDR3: CACDVLGGYTDELIF. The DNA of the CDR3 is TGTGCCTGTGACGTACTGGGGGGGTACACCGATGAACTCATCTTT.

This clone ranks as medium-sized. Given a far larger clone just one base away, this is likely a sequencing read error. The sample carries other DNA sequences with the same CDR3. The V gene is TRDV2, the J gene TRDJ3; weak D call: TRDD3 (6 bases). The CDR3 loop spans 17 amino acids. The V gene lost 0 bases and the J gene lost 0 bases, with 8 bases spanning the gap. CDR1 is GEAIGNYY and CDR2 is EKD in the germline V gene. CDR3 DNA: TGTGCCTGTGACACCGGGGGGAGCTCCTGGGACACCCGACAGATGTTTTTC. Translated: CACDTGGSSWDTRQMFF.

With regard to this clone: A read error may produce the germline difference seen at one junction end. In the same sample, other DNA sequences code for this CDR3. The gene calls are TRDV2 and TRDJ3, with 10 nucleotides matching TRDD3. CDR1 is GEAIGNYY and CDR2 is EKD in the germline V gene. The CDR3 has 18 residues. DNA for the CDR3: TGTGCCTGTGACACTTGGGGGATACAGGGTTGGGACACCCGACAGATGTTCTTC. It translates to CACDTWGIQGWDTRQMFF.

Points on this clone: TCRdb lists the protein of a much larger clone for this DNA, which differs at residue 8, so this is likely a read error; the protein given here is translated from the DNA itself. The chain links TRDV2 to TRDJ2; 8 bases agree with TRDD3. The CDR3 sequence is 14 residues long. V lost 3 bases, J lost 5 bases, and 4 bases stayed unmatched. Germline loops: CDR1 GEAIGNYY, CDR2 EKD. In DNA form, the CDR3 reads TGTGCCTGTGACGTACTGGGGGGTACAGCACAACTCTTCTTT. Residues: CACDVLGGTAQLFF.

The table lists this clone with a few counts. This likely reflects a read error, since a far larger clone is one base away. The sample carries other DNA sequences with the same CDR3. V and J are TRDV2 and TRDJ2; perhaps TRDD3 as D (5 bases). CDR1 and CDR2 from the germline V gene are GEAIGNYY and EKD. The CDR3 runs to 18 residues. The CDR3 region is CACDPIRWGDTLTAQLFF. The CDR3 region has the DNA TGTGCCTGTGACCCTATTCGGTGGGGAGATACTTTGACGGCACAACTCTTCTTT.

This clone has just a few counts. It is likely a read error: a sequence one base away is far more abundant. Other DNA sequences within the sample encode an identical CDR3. CDR3 nucleotides: TGTGCCTGTGACACCGGGGGCTCGTCCTGGGACACCCGACAGATGTTTTTC. As protein: CACDTGGSSWDTRQMFF. The rearrangement uses TRDV2 and TRDJ3; perhaps TRDD3 as D (5 bases). CDR1 and CDR2 from the germline V gene are GEAIGNYY and EKD. Trimming pared 0 bases from V and 1 base from J, leaving 9 bases between. The CDR3 length is 17 residues.

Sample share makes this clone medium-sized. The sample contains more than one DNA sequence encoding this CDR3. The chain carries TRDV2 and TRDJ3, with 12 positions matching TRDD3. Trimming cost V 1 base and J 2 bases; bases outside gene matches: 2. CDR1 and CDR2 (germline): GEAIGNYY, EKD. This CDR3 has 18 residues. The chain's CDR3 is CACDTLGDTAWDTRQMFF. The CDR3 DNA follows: TGTGCCTGTGACACACTGGGGGATACTGCCTGGGACACCCGACAGATGTTTTTC.

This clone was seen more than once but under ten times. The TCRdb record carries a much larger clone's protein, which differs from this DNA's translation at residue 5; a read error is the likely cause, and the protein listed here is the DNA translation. The CDR3 DNA is TGTGCCTGTGACATCTGGGGGATGACAGCACAACTCTTCTTT. It is translated as CACDIWGMTAQLFF. The rearrangement links TRDV2 to TRDJ2; 8 bases fit TRDD3. Germline V lookup: CDR1 GEAIGNYY, CDR2 EKD. The V gene end was trimmed by 2 bases and the J gene end by 3 bases; junction bases not matched to a gene: 1. The CDR3 is made up of 14 amino acids.

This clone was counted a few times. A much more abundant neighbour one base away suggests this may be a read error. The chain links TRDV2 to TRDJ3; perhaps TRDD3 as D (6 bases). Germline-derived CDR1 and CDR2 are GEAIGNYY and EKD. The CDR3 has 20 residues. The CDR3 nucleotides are TGTGCCCGTGACGCGGTGGGGGCCTCTGAGAGCTCCTGGGACACCCGACAGATGTTTTTC. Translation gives CARDAVGASESSWDTRQMFF.

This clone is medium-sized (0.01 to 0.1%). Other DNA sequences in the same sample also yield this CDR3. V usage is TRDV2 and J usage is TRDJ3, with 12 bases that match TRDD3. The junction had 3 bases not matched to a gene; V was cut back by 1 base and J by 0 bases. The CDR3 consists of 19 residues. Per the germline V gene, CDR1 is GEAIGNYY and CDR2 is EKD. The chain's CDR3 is CACDTLGDTSSWDTRQMFF. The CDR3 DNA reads TGTGCCTGTGACACTCTGGGGGATACGAGCTCCTGGGACACCCGACAGATGTTTTTC.

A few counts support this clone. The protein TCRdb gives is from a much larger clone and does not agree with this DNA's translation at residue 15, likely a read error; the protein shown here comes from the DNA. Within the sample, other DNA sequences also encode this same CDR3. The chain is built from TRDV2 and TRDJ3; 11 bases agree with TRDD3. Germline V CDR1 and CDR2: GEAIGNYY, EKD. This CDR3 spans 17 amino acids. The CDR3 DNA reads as TGTGCCTGTGACACCTGGGGGATACGCTGGGACACCCGACAGGTGTTTTTC. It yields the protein CACDTWGIRWDTRQVFF.

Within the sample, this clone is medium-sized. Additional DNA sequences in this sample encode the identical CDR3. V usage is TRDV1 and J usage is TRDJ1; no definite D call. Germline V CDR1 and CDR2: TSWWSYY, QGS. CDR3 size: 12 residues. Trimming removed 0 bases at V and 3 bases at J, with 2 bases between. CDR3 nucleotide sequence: TGTGCTCTTGGGGAACTCGCCGATAAACTCATCTTT. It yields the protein CALGELADKLIF.

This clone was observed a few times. The CDR3 sequence is CARGTAGGYWDTRQMFF. In DNA, the CDR3 is TGTGCCCGTGGCACGGCTGGGGGATACTGGGACACCCGACAGATGTTTTTC. The V call is TRDV2, the J call TRDJ3; 10 bases are shared with TRDD3. Germline values: CDR1 GEAIGNYY, CDR2 EKD. V gave up 9 bases and J gave up 3 bases; unmatched junction bases: 10. This CDR3 has 17 amino acids.

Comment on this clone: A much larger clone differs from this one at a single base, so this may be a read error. The CDR3 sequence is CARDSAGGYRSWDTRQMFF. The DNA for the CDR3 is TGTGCCCGCGACTCCGCTGGGGGATACAGGTCCTGGGACACCCGACAGATGTTTTTC. The J gene is TRDJ3, the V gene TRDV2, with 11 bases lining up with TRDD3. The CDR3 has 19 amino acids. The germline V gene encodes CDR1 GEAIGNYY and CDR2 EKD. V shed 9 bases and J 1 base; nucleotides not matched to a gene: 13.

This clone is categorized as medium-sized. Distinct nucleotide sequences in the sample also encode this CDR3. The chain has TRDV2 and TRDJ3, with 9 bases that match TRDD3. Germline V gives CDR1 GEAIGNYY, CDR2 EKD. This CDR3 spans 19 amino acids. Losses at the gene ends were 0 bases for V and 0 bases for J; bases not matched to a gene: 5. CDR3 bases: TGTGCCTGTGACACCTACTGGGGGAATAGCTCCTGGGACACCCGACAGATGTTTTTC. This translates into CACDTYWGNSSWDTRQMFF.

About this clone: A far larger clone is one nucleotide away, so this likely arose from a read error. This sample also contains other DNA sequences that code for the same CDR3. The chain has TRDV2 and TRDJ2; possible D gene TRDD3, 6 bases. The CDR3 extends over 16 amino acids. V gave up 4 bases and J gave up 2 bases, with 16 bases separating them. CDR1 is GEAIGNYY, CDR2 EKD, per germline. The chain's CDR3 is CACDLLGAALTAQLFF. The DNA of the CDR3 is TGTGCCTGTGATTTACTGGGTGCGGCATTGACAGCACAACTCTTCTTT.

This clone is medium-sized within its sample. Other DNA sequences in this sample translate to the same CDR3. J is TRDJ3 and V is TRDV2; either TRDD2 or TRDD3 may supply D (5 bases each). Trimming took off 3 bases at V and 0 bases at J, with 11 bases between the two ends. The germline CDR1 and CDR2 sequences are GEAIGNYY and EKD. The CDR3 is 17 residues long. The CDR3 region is CACDPTGSSWDTRQMFF. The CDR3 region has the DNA TGTGCCTGTGACCCTACTGGTAGCTCCTGGGACACCCGACAGATGTTTTTC.